Shown below are 20 T cell receptor beta chains from a single sample sequenced in a study of blood T cell repertoires in COVID-19. Assay used: immunoSEQ multiplex PCR; TCRdb lists only in-frame clones, some missing. The sample lists about 73,000 clones, 80% to 85% occurring once. Sequenced material: peripheral blood. The receptors were gathered from an elderly man with active or convalescent COVID-19.

This clone is a singleton in its sample. The gene calls are TRBV30 and TRBJ2-3; possible D gene TRBD1, 5 bases. This CDR3 comprises 15 residues. Germline V gives CDR1 GTSNPN, CDR2 SVGIG (reference sequence). The V gene lost 1 base and the J gene lost 0 bases, with 11 bases spanning the gap. The CDR3 sequence: CAWSEGLQSTDTQYF. The CDR3 DNA reads as TGTGCCTGGAGTGAGGGGCTACAAAGCACAGATACGCAGTATTTT.

This chain uses TRBV3-1 (or the pseudogene TRBV3-2) with TRBJ2-1; D is ambiguous. Trimming removed 1 base from V and 8 bases from J, with 9 bases in between. Per the germline V gene, CDR1 is LGHDT and CDR2 is YNNKEL (reference sequence). CDR3 length equals 13 residues. CDR3 loop: CASSQVSFHEQFF. Written as DNA, the CDR3 is TGTGCCAGCAGCCAAGTTAGCTTTCATGAGCAGTTCTTC.

This chain connects TRBV30 to TRBJ1-2; D gene unclear. The CDR3 consists of 14 residues. Trimming left V 4 bases short and J 0 bases short, with 12 bases between. In germline, CDR1 is GTSNPN, CDR2 SVGIG (reference sequence). CDR3 in amino acids: CAWTGFSANYGYTF. The CDR3 nucleotides are TGTGCCTGGACGGGGTTTTCGGCTAACTATGGCTACACCTTC.

This chain links TRBV6-4 with TRBJ2-5; D may be TRBD2 (5 bases). The CDR3 has 17 residues. Germline V CDR1 and CDR2: MRHNA, SNTAGT. V was pared by 3 bases and J by 3 bases, with 20 bases between. The CDR3 region has the DNA TGTGCCAGCAGTGATCCCGTCAGCCGGGTGACTAAAGAGACCCAGTACTTC. Its protein is CASSDPVSRVTKETQYF.

This chain uses TRBV5-1 with TRBJ1-2; 8 bases match TRBD1. CDR1 and CDR2 (germline): SGHRS, YFSETQ. This CDR3 is built from 14 residues. The V gene end was trimmed by 1 base and the J gene end by 6 bases; junction bases not matched to a gene: 5. As DNA, the CDR3 is TGCGCCAGCAGCTTGAACAGGGGGGAAGATGGCTACACCTTC. It specifies CASSLNRGEDGYTF.

The chain uses TRBV4-3 and TRBJ1-2; D not certain. V was cut by 1 base and J by 4 bases, with 13 bases left in between. The CDR3 contains 15 residues. The germline CDR1 and CDR2 sequences are LGHNA and YSLEER. CDR3 in amino acids: CASSQVSPTSYGYTF. CDR3 DNA sequence: TGCGCCAGCAGCCAAGTATCCCCGACTAGCTATGGCTACACCTTC.

This clone was observed once. The chain carries TRBV18 and TRBJ1-1; 7 bases align to TRBD1. CDR1 KGHSH and CDR2 LQKENI come from the germline V gene. Losses at the gene ends were 2 bases for V and 0 bases for J; bases not matched to a gene: 3. There are 15 residues in the CDR3. The CDR3 nucleotides read TGTGCCAGCTCACCAAAAACAGGGGTGAACACTGAAGCTTTCTTT. It translates to CASSPKTGVNTEAFF. The full variable domain, with the rest looked up from reference TRBV18 and TRBJ1-1, is NAGVMQNPRHLVRRRGQEARLRCSPMKGHSHVYWYRQLPEEGLKFMVYLQKENIIDESGMPKERFSAEFPKEGPSILRIQQVVRGDSAAYFCASSPKTGVNTEAFFGQGTRLTVV.

V gene TRBV11-2 combines with J gene TRBJ2-2; possibly TRBD2 for D (5 bases). Germline V lookup: CDR1 SGHAT, CDR2 FQNNGV. The CDR3 is 14 residues long. The germline V and J ends were trimmed by 3 bases and 6 bases, with 11 bases remaining between them. The CDR3 coding sequence is TGTGCCAGCAGCTTCCAACTAGGCCCCGGGGAGCTGTTTTTT. Its protein product is CASSFQLGPGELFF.

This clone was observed a handful of times. This chain connects TRBV4-1 to TRBJ2-3; perhaps TRBD1 as D (5 bases). The V gene's germline CDR1 is MGHRA and CDR2 YSYEKL. CDR3 length: 15 amino acids. Trimming cost V 2 bases and J 3 bases, with 12 bases left between them. The CDR3 is CASSQWPGSTDTQYF. In nucleotides, the CDR3 is TGCGCCAGCAGCCAATGGCCAGGGTCGACAGATACGCAGTATTTT.

V is TRBV25-1 and J is TRBJ1-3; D not certain. Trimming removed 1 base at V and 3 bases at J, with 13 bases between. The CDR3 is 16 residues long. CDR1 and CDR2 (germline): MGHDK, SYGVNS. For the CDR3, the DNA is TGTGCCAGCAGTGAATTGGAGGGAATAGGTGGAAACACCATATATTTT. Translation: CASSELEGIGGNTIYF.

The chain has TRBV6-1 and TRBJ2-7; 8 bases agree with TRBD2. CDR3 length: 12 amino acids. Germline V CDR1 and CDR2: MNHNS, SASEGT. J lost 10 bases, V lost 1 base, and 3 bases had no gene match. As DNA, the CDR3 is TGTGCCAGCAGTGAAGGGCGGGGGGCACAGTACTTC. Amino acid sequence: CASSEGRGAQYF.

The genes are TRBV7-2 and TRBJ2-4, with D perhaps matching TRBD2 (5 bases). The germline gives CDR1 SGHTA, CDR2 FQGNSA. The CDR3 runs 15 residues. The V and J ends lost 6 bases and 1 base respectively, with 13 bases between them. CDR3 DNA sequence: TGTGCCAGCAGTCCGGAGGTTCGCGCCAAAAACATTCAGTACTTC. Encoded protein: CASSPEVRAKNIQYF.

The J gene is TRBJ2-4, the V gene TRBV15; TRBD1 matches 12 bases. V gave up 0 bases and J gave up 16 bases; unmatched junction bases: 4. The CDR3 sequence is 13 residues long. In germline, CDR1 is LNHNV, CDR2 YYDKDF (reference sequence). The CDR3 protein is CATSRDRGQGAYF. The CDR3 DNA reads as TGTGCCACCAGCAGAGATAGGGGACAGGGGGCCTACTTC. Supplemented by reference TRBV15 and TRBJ2-4, the full variable domain reads DAMVIQNPRYQVTQFGKPVTLSCSQTLNHNVMYWYQQKSSQAPKLLFHYYDKDFNNEADTPDNFQSRRPNTSFCFLDIRSPGLGDTAMYLCATSRDRGQGAYFGAGTRLSVL.

The chain employs TRBV30 and TRBJ2-2, with TRBD1 matching over 8 bases. Germline values: CDR1 GTSNPN, CDR2 SVGIG (reference sequence). J lost 5 bases, V lost 3 bases, and 2 bases had no gene match. The CDR3 spans 13 residues. CDR3 sequence reads: CAWSRDRTGELFF. As DNA, the CDR3 is TGTGCCTGGAGCCGGGACAGGACCGGGGAGCTGTTTTTT.

This rearrangement joins TRBV29-1 to TRBJ1-1; no reliable D call. This CDR3 contains 11 residues. Germline V gene lookup returns CDR1 SQVTM and CDR2 ANQGSEA. The V end lost 2 bases, the J end lost 5 bases, and 6 bases lay between the germline ends. CDR3 in amino acids: CSVEPLTEAFF. In nucleotides, the CDR3 is TGCAGCGTTGAACCTCTTACTGAAGCTTTCTTT.

The chain carries TRBV10-2 and TRBJ2-3; 10 bases line up with TRBD2. The germline CDR1 and CDR2 sequences are WSHSY and SAAADI. V dropped 6 bases and J dropped 8; count of bases not matched to a gene: 11. This CDR3 region has 15 residues. CDR3 amino acids: CASSIAGGPFGTQYF. In DNA, the CDR3 is TGCGCCAGCAGCATAGCGGGGGGCCCTTTCGGTACGCAGTATTTT.

This clone has only a few counts. The rearrangement links TRBV10-3 to TRBJ1-6; the D is unclear. Germline loops: CDR1 ENHRY, CDR2 SYGVKD. V lost 0 bases, J lost 6 bases, and 3 bases lay in between. The CDR3 runs to 13 residues. DNA for the CDR3: TGTGCCATCAGTGAGTCGGCTAATTCACCCCTCCACTTT. Encoded protein: CAISESANSPLHF.

The chain has TRBV3-1 (or the pseudogene TRBV3-2) and TRBJ2-1; 9 bases agree with TRBD2. CDR3 size: 15 residues. V dropped 8 bases and J dropped 6; count of bases not matched to a gene: 11. CDR1 is LGHDT, CDR2 YNNKEL, per germline (reference sequence). The CDR3: CASSTQGLAGNEQFF. The CDR3 DNA follows: TGTGCCAGCTCCACCCAGGGACTAGCAGGCAATGAGCAGTTCTTC.

The genes are TRBV5-1 and TRBJ1-2; tentative D call: TRBD1 (5 bases). The CDR3 extends over 15 amino acids. CDR1 is SGHRS and CDR2 is YFSETQ in the germline V gene. Trimming cost V 8 bases and J 4 bases, with 21 bases left between them. The CDR3, as DNA: TGCGCCAGTTCCTCCTTGGGGCAGCTTCCCTATGGCTACACCTTC. Amino acids: CASSSLGQLPYGYTF.

The V gene is TRBV18, the J gene TRBJ1-4; the match to TRBD1 covers 8 bases. V dropped 3 bases and J dropped 0; count of bases not matched to a gene: 6. The CDR3 covers 17 residues. The germline V gene encodes CDR1 KGHSH and CDR2 LQKENI. The CDR3 bases are TGTGCCAGCTCACCGCGGACAGGGTCTACAACTAATGAAAAACTGTTTTTT. Protein product: CASSPRTGSTTNEKLFF.